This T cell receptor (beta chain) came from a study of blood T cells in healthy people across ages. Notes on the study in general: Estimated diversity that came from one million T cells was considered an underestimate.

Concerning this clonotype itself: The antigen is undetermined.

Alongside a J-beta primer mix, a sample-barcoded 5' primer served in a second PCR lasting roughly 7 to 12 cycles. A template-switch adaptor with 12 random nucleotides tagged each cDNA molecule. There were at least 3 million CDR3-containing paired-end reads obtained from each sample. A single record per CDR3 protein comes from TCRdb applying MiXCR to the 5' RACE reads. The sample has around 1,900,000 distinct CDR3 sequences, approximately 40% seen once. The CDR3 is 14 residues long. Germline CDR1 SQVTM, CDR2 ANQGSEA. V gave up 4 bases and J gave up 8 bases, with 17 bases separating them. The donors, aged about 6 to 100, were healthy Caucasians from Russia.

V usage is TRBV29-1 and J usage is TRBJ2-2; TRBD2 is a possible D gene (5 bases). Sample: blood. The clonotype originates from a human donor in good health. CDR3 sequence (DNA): TGCAGCGTTGGAGTAGCGTCCCCTGGGGGGGAGCTGTTTTTT. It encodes CSVGVASPGGELFF.